A selection of T cell receptor beta chains follows, all from one sample in a study of cytomegalovirus exposure and HLA in healthy donors. Produced via immunoSEQ multiplex PCR; TCRdb's table is partial and in-frame only. The data hold more than 60,000 clones, with 65% to 75% observed a single time. The sample consisted of PBMCs. Receptor source: a man between 35 and 55 years old in good health and CMV-seropositive. Both conserved end residues are part of each CDR3. D genes are given only for firm matches. The size of a clone is reported for some rows only, either as once, few or many, or as a class for expanded clones.

j_gene,v_gene,abundance,d_gene,CDR3aa,CDR3nt
TRBJ2-3,TRBV28,once,NA,CASSTKLQGDTDTQYF,TGTGCCAGCAGTACCAAACTACAGGGCGACACAGATACGCAGTATTTT
TRBJ1-4,TRBV9,few,TRBD1,CASSVAGRGNPEKLLF,TGTGCCAGCAGCGTAGCCGGCAGGGGGAACCCTGAAAAACTGCTTTTT
TRBJ1-2,TRBV28,few,NA,CASSPGTTTFGGYTF,TGTGCCAGCAGTCCCGGGACAACTACCTTCGGTGGCTACACCTTC
TRBJ2-1,TRBV30,once,TRBD2,CACRLAGAGEQFF,TGTGCCTGCCGGCTAGCGGGAGCAGGTGAGCAGTTCTTC
TRBJ2-1,TRBV5-1,NA,TRBD2,CASSGGTGGNEQFF,TGCGCCAGCAGCGGGGGGACGGGAGGGAATGAGCAGTTCTTC
TRBJ2-1,TRBV6-5,NA,TRBD2,CASSLGLAGFDEQFF,TGTGCCAGCAGTTTAGGACTAGCGGGGTTTGATGAGCAGTTCTTC
TRBJ2-3,TRBV5-1,NA,TRBD2,CASSLGGGPTDTQYF,TGCGCCAGCAGCTTGGGCGGGGGACCCACAGATACGCAGTATTTT
TRBJ2-7,TRBV4-1,NA,NA,CASSQGVTGYEQYF,TGCGCCAGCAGCCAAGGGGTTACGGGCTACGAGCAGTACTTC
TRBJ1-1,TRBV4-2,NA,NA,CASSQTVNTEAFF,TGTGCCAGCAGCCAGACAGTTAACACTGAAGCTTTCTTT
TRBJ2-1,TRBV5-6,NA,TRBD1,CASSWDRGRVNNEQFF,TGTGCCAGCAGCTGGGACAGGGGGCGTGTAAACAATGAGCAGTTCTTC
TRBJ1-3,TRBV25-1,NA,NA,CASSSPGFSSGNTIYF,TGTGCCAGCAGTTCGCCGGGTTTTTCCTCTGGAAACACCATATATTTT
TRBJ2-7,TRBV7-2,NA,NA,CASSPRGLAYEQYF,TGTGCCAGCAGCCCCAGGGGTTTGGCCTACGAGCAGTACTTC
TRBJ2-7,TRBV27,once,TRBD2,CASSPQRLAGAYEQYF,TGTGCCAGCAGTCCTCAAAGACTAGCGGGGGCCTACGAGCAGTACTTC
TRBJ2-3,TRBV7-2,NA,TRBD2,CASSPSGGRTDTQYF,TGTGCCAGCAGCCCTAGCGGGGGGAGGACAGATACGCAGTATTTT
TRBJ1-4,TRBV29-1,NA,TRBD1,CSVAGQGSEKLFF,TGCAGCGTGGCGGGACAGGGAAGCGAAAAACTGTTTTTT
TRBJ2-5,TRBV6-5,few,NA,CASSYQREVETQYF,TGTGCCAGCAGTTATCAGAGGGAGGTTGAGACCCAGTACTTC
TRBJ1-5,TRBV28,NA,NA,CASSFARLSNQPQHF,TGTGCCAGCAGTTTCGCCAGGCTTAGCAATCAGCCCCAGCATTTT
TRBJ2-2,TRBV6-5,NA,NA,CASGVAETNTGELFF,TGTGCCAGCGGGGTAGCGGAAACGAACACCGGGGAGCTGTTTTTT
TRBJ2-1,TRBV7-6,NA,NA,CASSLAYTQSYNEQFF,TGTGCCAGCAGCTTAGCGTATACTCAATCCTACAATGAGCAGTTCTTC
TRBJ1-2,TRBV5-6,NA,NA,CASSLGEGGLYGYTF,TGTGCCAGCAGCTTGGGGGAGGGGGGCCTCTATGGCTACACCTTC
TRBJ2-7,TRBV4-1,NA,TRBD1,CASSRILRDSSYEQYF,TGCGCCAGCAGCCGGATACTCCGGGACAGCTCCTACGAGCAGTACTTC
TRBJ2-1,TRBV18,NA,NA,CASSPGGGGEQFF,TGTGCCAGCTCACCGGGAGGGGGAGGTGAGCAGTTCTTC
TRBJ2-7,TRBV6-6,NA,NA,CASSPRSDSYEQYF,TGTGCCAGCAGTCCTAGATCCGACAGCTACGAGCAGTACTTC
TRBJ2-5,TRBV11-2,NA,TRBD1,CASSLYPGQTQETQYF,TGTGCCAGCAGCTTATACCCGGGACAGACCCAAGAGACCCAGTACTTC
TRBJ1-4,TRBV7-2,NA,NA,CASSPALGVGFEKLFF,TGTGCCAGCAGCCCAGCTCTGGGAGTCGGATTTGAAAAACTGTTTTTT
TRBJ2-4,TRBV10-2,NA,NA,CASSELWGGASIQYF,TGCGCCAGCAGTGAGTTATGGGGGGGGGCCAGCATTCAGTACTTC
TRBJ1-1,TRBV6-5,NA,TRBD1,CASSPGQGGNEAFF,TGTGCCAGCAGTCCCGGACAGGGAGGGAATGAAGCTTTCTTT
TRBJ2-5,TRBV30,NA,TRBD1,CAWSEVVRGLGEQYF,TGTGCCTGGAGTGAAGTGGTCAGGGGGCTCGGGGAGCAGTACTTC
TRBJ2-3,TRBV14,NA,NA,CASSPDWADTQYF,TGTGCCAGCAGCCCGGACTGGGCAGATACGCAGTATTTT
TRBJ2-3,TRBV29-1,once,NA,CSVEGRGNTQYF,TGCAGCGTTGAAGGGCGGGGAAATACGCAGTATTTT
TRBJ1-2,TRBV28,NA,TRBD1,CASSLRDSFYGYTF,TGTGCCAGCAGTCTCCGGGACAGTTTCTATGGCTACACCTTC
TRBJ1-1,TRBV5-1,NA,TRBD1,CASGSGAGGMSFF,TGCGCCAGCGGCTCGGGGGCAGGGGGAATGTCTTTCTTT
TRBJ2-5,TRBV7-2,once,NA,CASQWALGGRETQYF,TGTGCCTCCCAGTGGGCACTCGGGGGGCGAGAGACCCAGTACTTC
TRBJ1-1,TRBV7-2,NA,NA,CASSPSTGGSTEAFF,TGTGCCAGCAGCCCATCCACGGGGGGTAGCACTGAAGCTTTCTTT
TRBJ1-1,TRBV4-1,NA,NA,CASRSTVMNTEAFF,TGCGCCAGCAGATCTACGGTGATGAACACTGAAGCTTTCTTT
TRBJ1-1,TRBV5-7,NA,NA,CASTHCAPTRENTEAFF,TGTGCCAGCACCCATTGTGCCCCGACACGGGAGAACACTGAAGCTTTCTTT
TRBJ2-7,TRBV7-2,NA,NA,CASSSLGLAGEQYF,TGTGCCAGCAGCTCCCTGGGGCTTGCTGGAGAGCAGTACTTC
TRBJ2-7,TRBV4-1,many,NA,CASSQIATSSYEQYF,TGCGCCAGCAGCCAAATAGCTACCAGCTCCTACGAGCAGTACTTC
TRBJ1-5,TRBV7-2,NA,NA,CASSLGGDGNQPQHF,TGTGCCAGCAGCTTAGGGGGGGATGGCAATCAGCCCCAGCATTTT
TRBJ2-7,TRBV4-2,NA,NA,CASSPSLGGYEQYF,TGTGCCAGCAGCCCTAGTTTAGGCGGGTACGAGCAGTACTTC
TRBJ1-6,TRBV4-3,once,TRBD1,CASSQLDRDSPLHF,TGCGCCAGCAGCCAACTAGACAGGGATTCACCCCTCCACTTT
TRBJ2-1,TRBV7-2,NA,NA,CASSLSRGYNNEQFF,TGTGCCAGCAGCTTAAGTAGGGGCTACAACAATGAGCAGTTCTTC
TRBJ1-5,TRBV6-5,NA,TRBD1,CASSPRGRYQPQHF,TGTGCCAGCAGTCCCAGGGGGCGTTATCAGCCCCAGCATTTT
TRBJ2-5,TRBV5-1,once,TRBD2,CASSGVAGGETQYF,TGCGCCAGCAGCGGGGTAGCGGGAGGGGAGACCCAGTACTTC
TRBJ2-7,TRBV5-4,NA,TRBD2,CASSLGGLVEEQYF,TGTGCCAGCAGCTTGGGGGGACTAGTTGAAGAGCAGTACTTC
TRBJ2-1,TRBV5-1,NA,NA,CASSLTTQNNEQFF,TGCGCCAGCAGCTTGACCACCCAGAACAATGAGCAGTTCTTC
TRBJ2-7,TRBV14,NA,NA,CASSRYDGGQQYF,TGTGCCAGCAGCCGATACGATGGCGGACAACAGTACTTC
TRBJ2-2,TRBV11-3,NA,TRBD1,CASSKTGTGELFF,TGTGCCAGCAGCAAGACAGGGACCGGGGAGCTGTTTTTT
TRBJ1-1,TRBV4-1,NA,NA,CASSQGVLEAFF,TGCGCCAGCAGCCAAGGAGTCCTTGAAGCTTTCTTT
TRBJ2-1,TRBV5-4,NA,TRBD2,CASSLLAGGNNEQFF,TGTGCCAGCAGCTTATTAGCGGGGGGGAACAATGAGCAGTTCTTC